This TCR beta chain was retrieved from a study of cytomegalovirus exposure and HLA in healthy donors. Background on the study: Among around 400 genotyped donors, approximately 80% fell in the Caucasian-associated ancestry cluster.

For this clone: Its antigen remains unknown.

The CDR3 loop spans 13 amino acids. V shed 5 bases and J 7 bases; nucleotides not matched to a gene: 7. CDR1 is SEHNR and CDR2 is FQNEAQ in the germline V gene (reference sequence). General study findings and limits: 87-base-pair reads could not separate some V segments, including TRBV6-2 and TRBV6-3. Previously analyzed data showed that most TCR beta V segments were productive at a frequency of about 87% or about 30%.

In the PCR, 60 Vbeta and 13 Jbeta primers were used. Repertoires were generated with immunoSEQ multiplex PCR, while TCRdb's copy carries only in-frame clones and drops some. This table holds about 130,000 clones, approximately 80% found once. Source material: PBMCs. This chain joins TRBV7-9 and TRBJ1-1; 7 positions match TRBD1. The receptor was derived from a man aged 25-45 years in good health and CMV-seronegative. This CDR3 reads CASSLEDRNEAFF. As DNA, the CDR3 is TGTGCCAGCAGCCTCGAGGACAGGAATGAAGCTTTCTTT.